This T cell receptor beta chain was found in a study of CD8+CD57+ T cells in acquired aplastic anemia. Background on the study: Quantities of DNA derived from sorted CD4+ and CD8+ cells averaged around 3 ug. Notes on the study in general: Patients had approximately 30 CD8+ CDR3 sequences in common with controls (the shared set).

This clonotype appeared many times. The antigen is undetermined. Genomic DNA constituted the template upon which TCR beta VDJ and CDR3 profiling was performed. MiXCR, run by TCRdb on the reads, gives a single entry per CDR3 protein. The repertoire holds about 210,000 distinct CDR3 sequences, with 34% as singletons. With V trimmed by 5 bases and J by 4 bases, 7 bases remained unmatched. Per the germline V gene, CDR1 is SNHLY and CDR2 is FYNNEI. The CDR3 is 15 amino acids. Sequencing was carried out using sorted CD4+, CD8+, or CD8+CD57+ T cells (not recorded which) from PBMCs. This TCR was sampled from a human donor in good health, serving as a control. The V and J genes are TRBV2 and TRBJ2-5; the match to TRBD1 covers 10 bases. Here the CDR3 DNA reads TGTGCCAGCAGTAACCGGGACAGGGGTGGAGAGACCCAGTACTTC. It specifies CASSNRDRGGETQYF.